One T cell receptor beta chain is described in this entry. Exclusion applied to patients with autoimmune disease history or systemic immunosuppression. The data derive from a study of OX40 agonist ivuxolimab in advanced cancers. Study context: All patients had ivuxolimab intravenously every 2 weeks at 0.01 to 10 mg/kg. There were three patients with partial responses, one having hepatocellular carcinoma and two cutaneous melanoma.

The CDR3 sequence is 13 residues long. CDR1 is MGHRA and CDR2 is YSYEKL in the germline V gene. Trimming took 2 bases from V and 5 from J, leaving 7 bases between them. Clones were sequenced by immunoSEQ multiplex PCR, and TCRdb holds only the in-frame ones, with some missing. The sample consists of 35,000 to 55,000 clones, around 80% of them appearing once. The origin of this receptor is an adult with an advanced solid tumor such as melanoma, head and neck, liver or kidney cancer. The chain carries TRBV4-1 and TRBJ1-5; D is perhaps TRBD1 (6 bases). Material: CD4+ or CD8+ T cells sorted from blood, obtained in a trial of the OX40 agonist ivuxolimab. CDR3 sequence reads: CASSQTGYQPQHF. The DNA of the CDR3 is TGCGCCAGCAGCCAAACAGGGTATCAGCCCCAGCATTTT.